This TCR beta chain comes out of a study of T cells in Graves' hyperthyroidism and ophthalmopathy. This clonotype was detected ten times or more. Its target is not known. TCR beta CDR3 regions were amplified from RNA transcripts. HTBI primers were used for first-round RT-PCR of the TCR CDR3. TCRdb passed the multiplex PCR reads through MiXCR, listing each CDR3 protein once. The sample records under 350,000 distinct CDR3 sequences, about 21% being singletons. Germline V gene data show CDR1 as MDHEN and CDR2 as SYDVKM. V lost 4 bases, J lost 2 bases, and 8 bases stayed unmatched. The CDR3 covers 16 residues. Study results and limitations: With a median lead of 6.5 months before onset, the model predicted ophthalmopathy.

The material sequenced was blood. The V call is TRBV28, the J call TRBJ2-1, with TRBD1 matching over 7 bases. The sequence came from a woman aged 45-65 years with Graves' hyperthyroidism. In DNA, the CDR3 is TGTGCCAGCAGTTCCCCCGGGACAGCCGCCTACAATGAGCAGTTCTTC. It is translated as CASSSPGTAAYNEQFF.